The TCR beta chain described here comes from a study of cytomegalovirus exposure and HLA in healthy donors. CDR3 length: 15 amino acids. V lost 5 bases to trimming and J lost 0 bases; unmatched junction nucleotides: 4. From germline, CDR1 is KGHSH and CDR2 LQKENI. This clone showed up just a few times. Its antigen remains unidentified. Vbeta (60) and Jbeta (13) primers were used in the PCR. Sequencing used immunoSEQ multiplex PCR; TCRdb keeps in-frame clones, though not all of them. The data contain 100,000 to 150,000 clones, about 74% of them singletons. Findings and caveats of the study: In a later analysis, productive TCRs from donors in an Asian-associated ancestry cluster reportedly carried fewer N-insertions than the cohort mean. Donors were assumed by presence/absence analyses to have roughly uniform sequencing depth. Per published reports, the classifier diagnosed cytomegalovirus status with high specificity and sensitivity.

Sequencing used PBMCs. The receptor comes from a woman in her 50s in good health and CMV-seropositive. V usage is TRBV18 and J usage is TRBJ2-5; 9 bases are a match to TRBD1. The CDR3 DNA reads as TGTGCCAGCTCAGGCGGGACAGGGTACCAAGAGACCCAGTACTTC. It encodes CASSGGTGYQETQYF.